This T cell receptor (beta chain) was retrieved from a study of response to subunit inactivated influenza vaccine. Each CDR3 protein gets one entry after TCRdb re-called the RT-PCR reads with MiXCR. The sample lists about 570,000 distinct CDR3 sequences; over 9% were seen once. The CDR3 totals 14 residues. V gave up 0 bases and J gave up 2 bases, with 11 bases separating them. Germline CDR1 reads GTSNPN; CDR2 reads SVGIG (reference sequence). In this sample, this clonotype turned up a few times. These data were also filed under a second study, of T cells expressing NK-cell markers. That work states: cDNA encoding TCR beta was synthesized via 5'RACE template switching incorporating UMIs.

The chain combines TRBV30 with TRBJ2-7; a possible D gene is TRBD1 (5 bases). This TCR was sampled from a man in his fifties who received an inactivated influenza vaccine. This material consisted of PBMCs from blood, taken on the day of vaccination. The CDR3 region has the DNA TGTGCCTGGAGTGTTCTGGGGCAGACCTACGAGCAGTACTTC. It specifies CAWSVLGQTYEQYF.